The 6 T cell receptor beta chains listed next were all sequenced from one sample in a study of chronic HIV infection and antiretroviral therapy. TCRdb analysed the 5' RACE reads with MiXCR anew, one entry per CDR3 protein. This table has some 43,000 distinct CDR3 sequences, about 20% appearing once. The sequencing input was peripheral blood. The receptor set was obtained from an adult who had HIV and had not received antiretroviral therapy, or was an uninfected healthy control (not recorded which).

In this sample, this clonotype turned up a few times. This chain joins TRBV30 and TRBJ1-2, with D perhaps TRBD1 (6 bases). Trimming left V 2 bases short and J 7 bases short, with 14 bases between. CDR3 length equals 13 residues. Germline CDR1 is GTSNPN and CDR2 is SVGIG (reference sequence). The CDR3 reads CAWSLGAPLGYTF. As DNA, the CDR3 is TGTGCCTGGAGTCTGGGGGCCCCACTTGGCTACACCTTC.

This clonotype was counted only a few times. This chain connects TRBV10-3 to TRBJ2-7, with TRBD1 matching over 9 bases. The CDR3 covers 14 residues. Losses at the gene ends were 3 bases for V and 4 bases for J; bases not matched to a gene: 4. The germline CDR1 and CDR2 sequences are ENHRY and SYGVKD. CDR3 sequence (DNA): TGTGCCATCAGTGATCCGGGACAGGGATACGAGCAGTACTTC. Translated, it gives CAISDPGQGYEQYF.

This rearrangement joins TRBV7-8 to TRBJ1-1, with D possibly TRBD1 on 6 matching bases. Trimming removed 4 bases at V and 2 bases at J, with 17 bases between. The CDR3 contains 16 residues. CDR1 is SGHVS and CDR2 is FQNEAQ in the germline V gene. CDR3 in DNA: TGTGCCAGCAGCTCACTCCCAACAGGGCTTAACACTGAAGCTTTCTTT. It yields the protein CASSSLPTGLNTEAFF.

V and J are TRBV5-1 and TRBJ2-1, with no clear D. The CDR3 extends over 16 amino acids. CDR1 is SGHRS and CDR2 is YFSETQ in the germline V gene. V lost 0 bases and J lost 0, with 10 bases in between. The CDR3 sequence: CASSLAAVSSYNEQFF. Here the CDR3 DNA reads TGCGCCAGCAGCTTGGCGGCGGTGAGCTCCTACAATGAGCAGTTCTTC.

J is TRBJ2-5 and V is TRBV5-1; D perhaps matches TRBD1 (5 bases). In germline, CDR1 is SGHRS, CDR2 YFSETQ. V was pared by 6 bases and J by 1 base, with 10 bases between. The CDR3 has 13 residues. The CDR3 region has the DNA TGCGCCAGCACCCTGACAGTCCAAGAGACCCAGTACTTC. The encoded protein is CASTLTVQETQYF.

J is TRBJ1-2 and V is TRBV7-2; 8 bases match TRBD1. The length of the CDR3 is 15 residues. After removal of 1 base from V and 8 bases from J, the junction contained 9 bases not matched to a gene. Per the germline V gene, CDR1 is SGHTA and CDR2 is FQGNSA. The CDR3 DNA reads TGTGCCAGCAGCTTAGGGAGTCAGGGGGCGCCCGGCTACACCTTC. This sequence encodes CASSLGSQGAPGYTF.